One sample yielded the 17 T cell receptor beta chains listed below, sequenced in a study of T cell responses to AZD1222 COVID-19 vaccine. Repertoires were generated with immunoSEQ multiplex PCR, while TCRdb's copy carries only in-frame clones and drops some. The sample carries 13,000 or so clones, approximately 80% recorded once. The specimen was peripheral blood, collected 28 days after the second AZD1222 dose. These receptors all come from an adult who received the AZD1222 COVID-19 vaccine.

Only a few counts were recorded for this clone. The chain joins TRBV11-2 to TRBJ2-7, with 10 bases matching TRBD1. From germline, CDR1 is SGHAT and CDR2 FQNNGV. V trimming: 2 bases; J trimming: 2 bases; junction bases outside the gene matches: 6. The CDR3 sequence is 16 residues long. The CDR3 DNA sequence: TGTGCCAGCAGCTTAAGATCGGGACAGGGGACCTACGAGCAGTACTTC. It translates to CASSLRSGQGTYEQYF.

This clone appeared a few times. The rearrangement links TRBV6-5 to TRBJ1-2; D not certain. V was clipped by 5 bases and J by 2 bases, with 12 bases between them. Germline V lookup: CDR1 MNHEY, CDR2 SVGAGI. The CDR3 length is 14 residues. This CDR3 is CASSPLTPNYGYTF. The CDR3 nucleotides are TGTGCCAGCAGTCCCCTGACACCCAACTATGGCTACACCTTC.

The rearrangement uses TRBV6-5 and TRBJ1-5, with 7 bases fitting TRBD1. This CDR3 comprises 14 residues. Per the germline V gene, CDR1 is MNHEY and CDR2 is SVGAGI. With 8 bases clipped from V and 6 bases from J, the junction kept 10 bases outside the gene matches. Here the CDR3 reads CASSEGGGGQPQHF. CDR3 DNA sequence: TGTGCCAGCTCAGAGGGAGGGGGCGGTCAGCCCCAGCATTTT.

The rearrangement joins TRBV19 to TRBJ2-7, with 9 bases aligning to TRBD2. CDR1 LNHDA and CDR2 SQIVND come from the germline V gene (reference sequence). This CDR3 region has 15 residues. Trimming removed 0 bases from V and 5 bases from J; junction bases left unmatched: 5. The CDR3 here is CASSIEGSGGNEQYF. In nucleotides, the CDR3 is TGTGCCAGTAGTATAGAGGGTAGCGGGGGCAACGAGCAGTACTTC. The full variable domain, completed using reference TRBV19 and TRBJ2-7, is DGGITQSPKYLFRKEGQNVTLSCEQNLNHDAMYWYRQDPGQGLRLIYYSQIVNDFQKGDIAEGYSVSREKKESFPLTVTSAQKNPTAFYLCASSIEGSGGNEQYFGPGTRLTVT.

V and J are TRBV6-1 and TRBJ1-2; D is undetermined. The CDR3 is 16 amino acids. CDR1 and CDR2 (germline): MNHNS, SASEGT. Deletions cut 3 bases from V and 7 bases from J, with 21 bases between. The CDR3 protein is CASSETAEGFWSGYTF. The CDR3 coding sequence is TGTGCCAGCAGTGAGACGGCGGAGGGTTTCTGGAGTGGCTACACCTTC.

The table lists this clone with a count of one. The chain couples TRBV14 to TRBJ2-5; D unclear. The ends were cut back, 0 bases at V and 4 bases at J, with 6 bases in the middle. Germline CDR1 and CDR2: SGHDN and FVKESK. The CDR3 length is 13 residues. The CDR3 DNA is TGTGCCAGCAGCCAAGAGATAGGAGAGACCCAGTACTTC. This translates into CASSQEIGETQYF.

The gene calls are TRBV7-2 and TRBJ2-1, with a weak D call TRBD2 (6 bases). Germline CDR1 is SGHTA and CDR2 is FQGNSA. The CDR3 consists of 14 residues. Trimming shortened V by 5 bases and J by 9 bases, and 17 bases separated the two germline ends. The CDR3 coding sequence is TGTGCCAGCAGCCCGGGGACTTCCCCCGGTGAGCAGTTCTTC. It yields the protein CASSPGTSPGEQFF. Full variable domain (outside the CDR3, taken from reference TRBV7-2 and TRBJ2-1): GAGVSQSPSNKVTEKGKDVELRCDPISGHTALYWYRQSLGQGLEFLIYFQGNSAPDKSGLPSDRFSAERTGGSVSTLTIQRTQQEDSAVYLCASSPGTSPGEQFFGPGTRLTVL.

The rearrangement joins TRBV5-1 to TRBJ1-2; 12 bases align to TRBD1. This CDR3 contains 14 residues. CDR1 is SGHRS and CDR2 is YFSETQ in the germline V gene. V was pared by 0 bases and J by 7 bases, with 1 base of the junction left unmatched. CDR3 amino acids: CASSLVGQGAGYTF. The CDR3 DNA follows: TGCGCCAGCAGCTTGGTGGGACAGGGGGCTGGCTACACCTTC.

This chain links TRBV25-1 with TRBJ1-1, with 9 bases that match TRBD1. Germline-derived CDR1 and CDR2 are MGHDK and SYGVNS. The CDR3 loop spans 13 amino acids. V trimming: 6 bases; J trimming: 4 bases; junction bases outside the gene matches: 3. The CDR3 sequence: CASRGQGGTEAFF. CDR3 bases: TGTGCCAGCAGGGGACAGGGAGGCACTGAAGCTTTCTTT. Drawing the rest from reference TRBV25-1 and TRBJ1-1, the complete variable domain is EADIYQTPRYLVIGTGKKITLECSQTMGHDKMYWYQQDPGMELHLIHYSYGVNSTEKGDLSSESTVSRIRTEHFPLTLESARPSHTSQYLCASRGQGGTEAFFGQGTRLTVV.

This clone was observed a single time. This sequence joins TRBV24-1 and TRBJ2-7; 9 positions agree with TRBD1. This CDR3 has 15 amino acids. CDR1 and CDR2 (germline): KGHDR, SFDVKD. Losses at the gene ends were 4 bases for V and 7 bases for J; bases not matched to a gene: 10. The DNA of the CDR3 is TGTGCCACCAGTGACTCAGGACAGGGGAGTAGAGAGCAGTACTTC. It translates to CATSDSGQGSREQYF.

In its sample, this clone was seen a few times. The V and J genes are TRBV6-9 and TRBJ1-4, with no clear D. The germline V gene has CDR1 MNHGY and CDR2 SVAAGI. The V end was cut by 4 bases, the J end by 0 bases, with 6 bases between. The CDR3 covers 14 residues. CDR3 sequence (DNA): TGTGCCAGCAGTTTAACGTCAACTAATGAAAAACTGTTTTTT. The encoded protein is CASSLTSTNEKLFF.

The rearrangement joins TRBV7-2 to TRBJ2-3; D call uncertain. The V end lost 1 base, the J end lost 0 bases, and 14 bases lay between the germline ends. Germline V gene sequence: CDR1 SGHTA, CDR2 FQGNSA. This CDR3 is 17 amino acids long. Here the CDR3 reads CASSLGVKDTSTDTQYF. In DNA form, the CDR3 reads TGTGCCAGCAGCTTAGGCGTTAAGGATACTAGCACAGATACGCAGTATTTT.

V and J are TRBV28 and TRBJ1-1; D uncertain. The CDR3 consists of 12 residues. CDR1 is MDHEN and CDR2 is SYDVKM in the germline V gene. Trimming stripped 7 bases from V and 1 base from J, with 7 bases between. The CDR3 DNA reads TGTGCCAGCATTTCCGGGAACACTGAAGCTTTCTTT. This gives the protein CASISGNTEAFF.

The chain employs TRBV9 and TRBJ2-3; 10 positions match TRBD2. V shed 0 bases and J 3 bases; nucleotides not matched to a gene: 13. The germline V gene has CDR1 SGDLS and CDR2 YYNGEE. The CDR3 has 19 residues. This CDR3 reads CASSVAKREGELGTDTQYF. Written as DNA, the CDR3 is TGTGCCAGCAGCGTAGCAAAGCGGGAGGGCGAATTGGGAACAGATACGCAGTATTTT.

The chain combines TRBV5-4 with TRBJ2-7, with TRBD2 as a possible D gene (5 bases). Trimming took off 1 base at V and 6 bases at J, with 11 bases between the two ends. The CDR3 is 13 residues long. CDR1 SGHNT and CDR2 YYREEE come from the germline V gene (reference sequence). This CDR3 reads CASSLLGGREQYF. Written as DNA, the CDR3 is TGTGCCAGCAGCTTGCTAGGAGGCCGCGAGCAGTACTTC. The full variable domain, in which reference TRBV5-4 and TRBJ2-7 provide the parts outside the CDR3, is ETGVTQSPTHLIKTRGQQVTLRCSSQSGHNTVSWYQQALGQGPQFIFQYYREEENGRGNFPPRFSGLQFPNYSSELNVNALELDDSALYLCASSLLGGREQYFGPGTRLTVT.

This chain uses TRBV27 with TRBJ1-5; possibly TRBD1 for D (5 bases). Germline CDR1 reads MNHEY; CDR2 reads SMNVEV (reference sequence). CDR3 length equals 17 residues. Trimming removed 5 bases from V and 0 bases from J, with 17 bases in between. CDR3 sequence (DNA): TGTGCCAGCAGTCCCGATGGGGGATGGGGTAGCAATCAGCCCCAGCATTTT. This gives the protein CASSPDGGWGSNQPQHF.

This clone showed up just once. The chain employs TRBV5-1 and TRBJ1-2, with D perhaps matching TRBD1 (6 bases). The germline V and J ends were trimmed by 0 bases and 8 bases, with 11 bases remaining between them. Germline values: CDR1 SGHRS, CDR2 YFSETQ. The CDR3 is 13 amino acids. The CDR3, as DNA: TGCGCCAGCAGCTTGGTAACAGGGTCCGGCTACACCTTC. This encodes CASSLVTGSGYTF. The full variable domain, its missing parts supplied by reference TRBV5-1 and TRBJ1-2, is KAGVTQTPRYLIKTRGQQVTLSCSPISGHRSVSWYQQTPGQGLQFLFEYFSETQRNKGNFPGRFSGRQFSNSRSEMNVSTLELGDSALYLCASSLVTGSGYTFGSGTRLTVV.